Listed below are T cell receptor beta chains from one sample, sequenced in a study of blood T cells in healthy people across ages. MiXCR was run by TCRdb on the 5' RACE reads, yielding one entry per CDR3 protein. This table has about 1.5 million distinct CDR3 sequences, around two fifths appearing once. Sequencing input: blood. These receptors all stem from a woman in her late teens or twenties in good health. Both conserved end residues are part of each CDR3. D genes are given only for firm matches. Expanded clones are given a class, and other clones once, few, many or no size at all.

CDR3 protein | CDR3 DNA | J gene | clone size | D gene | V gene
CASSVGRWAFF | TGCGCCAGCAGTGTGGGACGGTGGGCTTTCTTT | TRBJ1-1 | NA | NA | TRBV10-1
CSAPGQSGRSYEQYF | TGCAGTGCTCCGGGGCAAAGCGGGAGGTCCTACGAGCAGTACTTC | TRBJ2-7 | NA | TRBD2 | TRBV20-1
CSVAFRRVAGGGNEQFF | TGCAGCGTTGCGTTTCGGAGGGTAGCGGGAGGAGGTAATGAGCAGTTCTTC | TRBJ2-1 | NA | TRBD2 | TRBV29-1
CASRARLARYNEQFF | TGTGCCAGCAGGGCCCGACTAGCGCGCTACAATGAGCAGTTCTTC | TRBJ2-1 | NA | TRBD2 | TRBV12-3/TRBV12-4
CASSYPTGGGNEQFF | TGTGCCAGCAGTTACCCGACAGGGGGCGGGAATGAGCAGTTCTTC | TRBJ2-1 | NA | TRBD1 | TRBV6-6
CAGIPDREDTQYF | TGTGCCGGCATCCCGGACAGGGAAGATACGCAGTATTTT | TRBJ2-3 | NA | TRBD1 | TRBV6-1
CASGAYNEQFF | TGTGCCAGCGGGGCTTACAATGAGCAGTTCTTC | TRBJ2-1 | many | NA | TRBV12-3/TRBV12-4
CASSPTGQDYNEQYF | TGCGCCAGCAGCCCAACTGGCCAGGATTACAATGAGCAGTACTTC | TRBJ2-4 | NA | NA | TRBV5-1
CASKVDISYNEQFF | TGCGCCAGCAAAGTAGACATCTCCTACAATGAGCAGTTCTTC | TRBJ2-1 | few | NA | TRBV5-1
CASSVPQGPDTRGTF | TGTGCCAGCAGTGTCCCCCAAGGGCCAGACACCCGGGGCACCTTC | TRBJ1-2 | NA | NA | TRBV2
CASSFDRAYMNTEAFF | TGCGCCAGCAGCTTCGACAGGGCCTACATGAACACTGAAGCTTTCTTT | TRBJ1-1 | NA | TRBD1 | TRBV5-1
CASPGAYYGYTF | TGTGCCAGTCCGGGGGCCTACTATGGCTACACCTTC | TRBJ1-2 | NA | NA | TRBV6-4
CASSHRQGSPHEQYF | TGTGCCAGCAGCCACCGACAGGGAAGTCCCCACGAGCAGTACTTC | TRBJ2-7 | NA | TRBD1 | TRBV7-8
CASSFGQTYSNQPQHF | TGTGCCAGCAGCTTCGGACAGACCTATAGCAATCAGCCCCAGCATTTT | TRBJ1-5 | NA | NA | TRBV12-3/TRBV12-4
CASSWDYPGTTEAFF | TGTGCCAGCAGCTGGGATTACCCAGGGACCACTGAAGCTTTCTTT | TRBJ1-1 | NA | NA | TRBV5-4
CASSLPTGTGFEQYF | TGTGCCAGCAGTTTACCGACAGGGACGGGCTTCGAGCAGTACTTC | TRBJ2-7 | NA | TRBD1 | TRBV28
CASSAASGRSTDTQYF | TGTGCCAGCAGCGCAGCTAGCGGGAGGAGCACAGATACGCAGTATTTT | TRBJ2-3 | few | TRBD2 | TRBV5-6
CASSLDRGLYNEQFF | TGTGCCAGCAGTTTGGACAGGGGGCTATACAATGAGCAGTTCTTC | TRBJ2-1 | NA | TRBD1 | TRBV12-3/TRBV12-4
CAISESVSGANVLTF | TGTGCCATCAGTGAGTCGGTCTCTGGGGCCAACGTCCTGACTTTC | TRBJ2-6 | few | NA | TRBV10-3
CASREQGVDTGELFF | TGTGCCAGCAGGGAACAGGGGGTCGACACCGGGGAGCTGTTTTTT | TRBJ2-2 | NA | TRBD1 | TRBV2
CASTPGGFVHEQYF | TGTGCCAGCACCCCAGGGGGTTTCGTCCACGAGCAGTACTTC | TRBJ2-7 | few | TRBD1 | TRBV6-5
CASSLGQDIYGYTF | TGTGCCAGCAGCTTAGGACAGGACATCTATGGCTACACCTTC | TRBJ1-2 | few | NA | TRBV13
CSAAPREEQYF | TGCAGTGCTGCCCCGAGGGAGGAGCAGTACTTC | TRBJ2-7 | few | NA | TRBV20-1
CASSVGSGTQETQYF | TGTGCCAGCAGCGTAGGCAGCGGGACCCAAGAGACCCAGTACTTC | TRBJ2-5 | NA | TRBD2 | TRBV9
CSAHRRGTQRSLNEQFF | TGCAGTGCTCACAGGAGGGGCACCCAACGCTCACTTAATGAGCAGTTCTTC | TRBJ2-1 | many | NA | TRBV20-1
CASSLTRTGTQFF | TGTGCCAGCAGTTTAACCCGCACGGGGACCCAGTTCTTC | TRBJ2-1 | NA | NA | TRBV27
CASGVGNTEAFF | TGTGCCAGCGGAGTAGGGAACACTGAAGCTTTCTTT | TRBJ1-1 | NA | NA | TRBV5-1